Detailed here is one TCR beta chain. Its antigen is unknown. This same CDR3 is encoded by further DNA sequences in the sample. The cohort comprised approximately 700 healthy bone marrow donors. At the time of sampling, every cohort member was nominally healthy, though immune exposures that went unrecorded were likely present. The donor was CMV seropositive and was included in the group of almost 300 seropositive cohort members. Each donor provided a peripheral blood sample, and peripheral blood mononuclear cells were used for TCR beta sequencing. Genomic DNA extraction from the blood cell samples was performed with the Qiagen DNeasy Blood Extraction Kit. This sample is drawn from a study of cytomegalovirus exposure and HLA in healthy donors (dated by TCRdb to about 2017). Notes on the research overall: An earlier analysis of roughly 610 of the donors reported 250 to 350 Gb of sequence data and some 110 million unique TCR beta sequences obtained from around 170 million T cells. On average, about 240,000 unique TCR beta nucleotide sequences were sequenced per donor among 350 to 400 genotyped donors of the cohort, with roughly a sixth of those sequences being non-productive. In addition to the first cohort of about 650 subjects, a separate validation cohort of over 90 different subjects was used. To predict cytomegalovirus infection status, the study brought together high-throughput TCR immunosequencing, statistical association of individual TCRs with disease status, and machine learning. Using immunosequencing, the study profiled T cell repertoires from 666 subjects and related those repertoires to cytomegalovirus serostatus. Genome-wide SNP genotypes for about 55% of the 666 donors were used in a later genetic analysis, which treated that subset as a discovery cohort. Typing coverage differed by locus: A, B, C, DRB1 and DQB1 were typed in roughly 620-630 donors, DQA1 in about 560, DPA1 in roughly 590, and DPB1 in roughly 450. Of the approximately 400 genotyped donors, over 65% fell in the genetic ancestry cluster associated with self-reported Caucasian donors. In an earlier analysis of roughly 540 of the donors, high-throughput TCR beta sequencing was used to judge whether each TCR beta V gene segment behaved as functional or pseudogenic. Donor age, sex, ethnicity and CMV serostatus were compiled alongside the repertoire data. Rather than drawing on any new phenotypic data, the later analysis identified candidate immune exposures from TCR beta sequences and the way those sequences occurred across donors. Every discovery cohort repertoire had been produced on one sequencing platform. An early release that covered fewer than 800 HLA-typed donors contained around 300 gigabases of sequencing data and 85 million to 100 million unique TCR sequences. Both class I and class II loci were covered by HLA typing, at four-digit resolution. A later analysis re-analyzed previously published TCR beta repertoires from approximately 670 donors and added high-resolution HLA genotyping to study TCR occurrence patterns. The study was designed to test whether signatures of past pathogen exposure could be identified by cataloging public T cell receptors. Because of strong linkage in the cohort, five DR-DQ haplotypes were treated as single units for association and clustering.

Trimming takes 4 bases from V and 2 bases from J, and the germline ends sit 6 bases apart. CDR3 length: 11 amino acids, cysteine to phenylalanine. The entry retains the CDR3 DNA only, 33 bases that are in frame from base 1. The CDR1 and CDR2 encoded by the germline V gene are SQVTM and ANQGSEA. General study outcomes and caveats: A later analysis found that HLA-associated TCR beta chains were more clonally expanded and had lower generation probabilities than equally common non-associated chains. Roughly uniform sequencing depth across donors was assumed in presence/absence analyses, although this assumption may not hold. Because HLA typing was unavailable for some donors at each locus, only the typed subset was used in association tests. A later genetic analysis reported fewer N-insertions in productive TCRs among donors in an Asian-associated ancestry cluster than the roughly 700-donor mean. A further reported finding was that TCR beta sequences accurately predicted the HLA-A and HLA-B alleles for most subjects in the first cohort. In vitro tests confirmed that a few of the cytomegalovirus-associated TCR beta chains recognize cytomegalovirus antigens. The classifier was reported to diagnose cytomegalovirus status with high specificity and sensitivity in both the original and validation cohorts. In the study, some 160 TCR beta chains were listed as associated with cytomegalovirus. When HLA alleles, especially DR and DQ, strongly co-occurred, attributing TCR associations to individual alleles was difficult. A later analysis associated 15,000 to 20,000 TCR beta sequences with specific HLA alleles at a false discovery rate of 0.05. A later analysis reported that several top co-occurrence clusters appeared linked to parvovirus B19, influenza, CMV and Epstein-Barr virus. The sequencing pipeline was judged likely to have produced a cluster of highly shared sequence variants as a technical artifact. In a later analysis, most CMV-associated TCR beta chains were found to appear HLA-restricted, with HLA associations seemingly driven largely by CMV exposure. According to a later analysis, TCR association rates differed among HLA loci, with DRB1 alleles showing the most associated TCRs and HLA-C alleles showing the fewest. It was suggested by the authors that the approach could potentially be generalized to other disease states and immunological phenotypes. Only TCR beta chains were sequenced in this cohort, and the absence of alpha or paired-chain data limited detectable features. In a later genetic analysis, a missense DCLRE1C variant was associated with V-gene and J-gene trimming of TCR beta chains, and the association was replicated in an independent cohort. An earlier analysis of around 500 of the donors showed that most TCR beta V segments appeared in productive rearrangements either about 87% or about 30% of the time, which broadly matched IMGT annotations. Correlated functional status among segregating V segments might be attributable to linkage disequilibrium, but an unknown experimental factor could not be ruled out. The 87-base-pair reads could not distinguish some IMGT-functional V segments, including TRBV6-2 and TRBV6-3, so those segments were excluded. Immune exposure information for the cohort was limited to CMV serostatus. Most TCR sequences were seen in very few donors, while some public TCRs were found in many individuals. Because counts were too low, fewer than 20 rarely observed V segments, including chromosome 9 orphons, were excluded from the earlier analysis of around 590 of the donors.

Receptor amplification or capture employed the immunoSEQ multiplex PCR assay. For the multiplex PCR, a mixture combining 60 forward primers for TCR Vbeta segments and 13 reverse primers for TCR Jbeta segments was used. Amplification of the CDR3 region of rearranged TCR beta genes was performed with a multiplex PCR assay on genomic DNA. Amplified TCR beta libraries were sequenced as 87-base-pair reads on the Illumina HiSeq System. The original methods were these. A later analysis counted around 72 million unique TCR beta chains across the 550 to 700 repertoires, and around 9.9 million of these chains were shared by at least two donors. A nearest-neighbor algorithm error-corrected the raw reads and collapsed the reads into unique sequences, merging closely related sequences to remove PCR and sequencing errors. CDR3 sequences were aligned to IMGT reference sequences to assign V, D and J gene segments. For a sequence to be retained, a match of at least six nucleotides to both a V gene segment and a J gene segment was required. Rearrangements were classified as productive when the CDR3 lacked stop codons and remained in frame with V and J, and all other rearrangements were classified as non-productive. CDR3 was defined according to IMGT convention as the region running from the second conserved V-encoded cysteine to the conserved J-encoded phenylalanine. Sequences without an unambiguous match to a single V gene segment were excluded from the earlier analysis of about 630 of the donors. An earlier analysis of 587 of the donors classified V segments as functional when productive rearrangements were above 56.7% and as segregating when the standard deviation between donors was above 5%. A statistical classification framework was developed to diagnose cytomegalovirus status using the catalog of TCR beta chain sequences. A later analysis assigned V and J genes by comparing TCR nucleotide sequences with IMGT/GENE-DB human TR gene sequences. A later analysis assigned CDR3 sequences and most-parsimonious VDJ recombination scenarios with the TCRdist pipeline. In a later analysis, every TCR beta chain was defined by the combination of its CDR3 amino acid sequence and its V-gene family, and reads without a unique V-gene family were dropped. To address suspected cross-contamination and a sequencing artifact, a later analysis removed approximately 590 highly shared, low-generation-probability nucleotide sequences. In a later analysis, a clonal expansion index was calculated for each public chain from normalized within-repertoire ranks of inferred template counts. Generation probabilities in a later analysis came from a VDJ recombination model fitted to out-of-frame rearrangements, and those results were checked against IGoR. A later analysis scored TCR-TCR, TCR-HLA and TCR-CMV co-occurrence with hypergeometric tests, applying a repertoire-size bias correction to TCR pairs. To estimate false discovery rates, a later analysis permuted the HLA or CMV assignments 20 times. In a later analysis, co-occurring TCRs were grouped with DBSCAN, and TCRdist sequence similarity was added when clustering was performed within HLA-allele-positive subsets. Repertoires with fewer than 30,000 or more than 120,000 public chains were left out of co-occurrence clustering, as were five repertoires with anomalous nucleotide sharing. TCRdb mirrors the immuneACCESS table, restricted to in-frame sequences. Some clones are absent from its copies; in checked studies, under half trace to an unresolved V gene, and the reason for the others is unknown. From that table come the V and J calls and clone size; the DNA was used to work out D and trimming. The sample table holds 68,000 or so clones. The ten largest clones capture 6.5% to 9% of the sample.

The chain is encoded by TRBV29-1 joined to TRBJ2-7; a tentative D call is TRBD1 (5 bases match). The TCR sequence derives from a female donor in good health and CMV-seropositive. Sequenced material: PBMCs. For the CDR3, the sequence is CSVGGPYEQYF. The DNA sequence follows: TGCAGCGTTGGGGGCCCCTACGAGCAGTACTTC.